These T cell receptor beta chains were read from a single sample in a study of T cell changes during pregnancy in multiple sclerosis. The method was immunoSEQ multiplex PCR; TCRdb's version includes in-frame clones alone and lacks a portion of them. The sample consists of roughly 57,000 clones, around 92% of them appearing once. Sequencing used CD4+ T cells from peripheral blood mononuclear cells, obtained after pregnancy. The receptors stem from a female donor with multiple sclerosis, enrolled in a pregnancy study. Each CDR3 is given with its conserved first and last residue. Fields, in order: J gene, D gene, clone size, V gene, CDR3 protein, CDR3 DNA. The D gene is left open where the match is weak. Clone size appears in some rows only: once, few, many, or a class for an expanded clone.

TRBJ2-5 - - TRBV7-9 CASSRTTGSGETQYF TGTGCCAGCAGCCGTACCACAGGGTCGGGGGAGACCCAGTACTTC
TRBJ1-6 TRBD1 - TRBV7-8 CASSLVQGEYSPLHF TGTGCCAGCAGCCTGGTACAGGGGGAATATTCACCCCTCCACTTT
TRBJ2-3 - - TRBV5-1 CASSWRDSRTDTQYF TGCGCCAGCAGCTGGAGGGACAGCCGCACAGATACGCAGTATTTT
TRBJ2-7 TRBD1 - TRBV25-1 CASSQLGRGLYEQYF TGTGCCAGCAGTCAGTTGGGCAGGGGGCTCTACGAGCAGTACTTC
TRBJ1-2 - - TRBV5-6 CASSFPVDSGYTF TGTGCCAGCAGCTTCCCGGTAGACTCTGGCTACACCTTC
TRBJ1-1 TRBD1 - TRBV29-1 CSVDVTGMNTEAFF TGCAGCGTTGACGTGACAGGGATGAACACTGAAGCTTTCTTT
TRBJ2-7 - - TRBV15 CATSRDRTPQIYEQYF TGTGCCACCAGCAGAGATAGGACACCGCAGATTTACGAGCAGTACTTC
TRBJ2-5 - - TRBV6-1 CASKIQGIGQETQYF TGTGCCAGCAAGATCCAGGGAATTGGCCAAGAGACCCAGTACTTC
TRBJ2-1 - - TRBV28 CASSLAPLYNEQFF TGTGCCAGCAGTTTAGCGCCTCTCTACAATGAGCAGTTCTTC
TRBJ1-2 - - TRBV7-2 CASSLADRFYGYTF TGTGCCAGCAGCTTAGCGGACAGATTCTATGGCTACACCTTC
TRBJ2-7 - - TRBV12-1 CASSPGTSGGVSSYEQYF TGTGCCAGCAGCCCAGGGACTAGCGGGGGGGTGAGCTCCTACGAGCAGTACTTC
TRBJ2-3 TRBD2 - TRBV9 CASSGRTSSSTDTQYF TGTGCCAGCAGCGGGCGGACTAGCTCTAGCACAGATACGCAGTATTTT
TRBJ2-2 TRBD2 - TRBV14 CASSPTGGYTGELFF TGTGCCAGCAGCCCGACCGGGGGGTACACCGGGGAGCTGTTTTTT
TRBJ1-1 - once TRBV7-9 CASSWEGALNEAFF TGTGCCAGCAGCTGGGAAGGGGCCTTAAATGAAGCTTTCTTT
TRBJ2-1 TRBD2 - TRBV11-3 CASSLVGSGGRNEQFF TGTGCCAGCAGCTTAGTGGGTAGCGGGGGCCGCAATGAGCAGTTCTTC
TRBJ1-2 TRBD1 - TRBV15 CATSRPDRGRSYGYTF TGTGCCACCAGCAGACCCGACAGGGGGCGAAGCTATGGCTACACCTTC
TRBJ1-2 - - TRBV6-5 CASNQYGYTF TGTGCCAGCAACCAGTATGGCTACACCTTC
TRBJ1-2 - - TRBV6-1 CASSHSGNGYTF TGTGCCAGCAGTCACTCAGGGAATGGCTACACCTTC
TRBJ2-7 - - TRBV5-6 CASSFQTYEQYF TGTGCCAGCAGCTTCCAGACCTACGAGCAGTACTTC
TRBJ1-5 - - TRBV19 CASNDSGRPQHF TGTGCCAGTAACGATTCGGGGAGGCCCCAGCATTTT
TRBJ2-3 TRBD2 - TRBV7-2 CASSPNNLAGGPDTQYF TGTGCCAGCAGCCCAAACAACCTAGCGGGGGGGCCGGATACGCAGTATTTT
TRBJ2-7 TRBD1 - TRBV19 CASSGTGRTYEQYF TGTGCCAGTAGCGGGACAGGGAGGACCTACGAGCAGTACTTC
TRBJ2-7 - once TRBV5-5 CASSLPGFYEQYF TGTGCCAGCAGCCTCCCGGGTTTCTACGAGCAGTACTTC
TRBJ2-4 TRBD2 - TRBV27 CASSITSGLAKNIQYF TGTGCCAGCAGTATCACTAGCGGACTAGCCAAAAACATTCAGTACTTC
TRBJ1-3 - - TRBV21-1 CASTSQGAQVGNTIYF TGTGCCAGCACATCACAGGGGGCGCAAGTTGGAAACACCATATATTTT
TRBJ1-2 - - TRBV29-1 CSVGGGTPLSF -
TRBJ1-5 - - TRBV6-5 CASRLGAANQPQHF TGTGCCAGCAGGTTAGGGGCAGCCAATCAGCCCCAGCATTTT
TRBJ1-1 - - TRBV7-2 CASSLGQNTEAFF TGTGCCAGCAGCTTGGGACAGAACACTGAAGCTTTCTTT
TRBJ2-5 TRBD2 - TRBV6-5 CASQGLAGGEETQYF TGTGCCAGCCAAGGACTAGCGGGGGGGGAAGAGACCCAGTACTTC
TRBJ1-1 - - TRBV5-5 CASSFRGQDTEAFF TGTGCCAGCAGCTTCAGGGGTCAGGACACTGAAGCTTTCTTT
TRBJ2-3 TRBD1 - TRBV7-2 CASSRDRVADTQYF TGTGCCAGCAGCCGGGACAGGGTGGCGGATACGCAGTATTTT
TRBJ2-5 - - TRBV2 CASRFLRGQETQYF TGTGCCAGCAGATTCCTTAGGGGGCAAGAGACCCAGTACTTC
TRBJ1-2 TRBD1 - TRBV18 CASSPDRDYGYTF TGTGCCAGCTCACCCGACAGGGACTATGGCTACACCTTC
TRBJ1-1 TRBD1 - TRBV2 CASSEVGTGGIF TGTGCCAGCAGTGAGGTCGGGACAGGTGGTATCTTT
TRBJ2-3 TRBD1 - TRBV9 CASSVGTGVSDTQYF TGTGCCAGCAGCGTAGGGACAGGGGTCTCAGATACGCAGTATTTT